Following are 24 T cell receptor beta chains from one sample sequenced in a study of CD8 T cells in ankylosing spondylitis. TCRdb itself ran the 5' RACE reads through MiXCR, one entry per CDR3 protein. The data contain 220,000 or so distinct CDR3 sequences, about 11% of them singletons. Sequencing was performed on blood, either unsorted or a sorted T cell fraction (not recorded which). These receptors all stem from a male donor with ankylosing spondylitis or in good health (not recorded which).

This clonotype showed up just a few times. V and J are TRBV4-1 and TRBJ1-2; the match to TRBD1 covers 8 bases. This CDR3 contains 15 residues. CDR1 is MGHRA, CDR2 YSYEKL, per germline. V shed 0 bases, J shed 6 bases, and the junction held 6 bases outside the gene matches. The CDR3 bases are TGCGCCAGCAGCCAAGAGCCAACAGGGGGACATGGCTACACCTTC. Its protein is CASSQEPTGGHGYTF.

This clonotype was recorded many times. V usage is TRBV5-1 and J usage is TRBJ2-7; 11 bases map to TRBD2. The germline gives CDR1 SGHRS, CDR2 YFSETQ. V dropped 3 bases and J dropped 5; count of bases not matched to a gene: 4. The CDR3 length is 14 residues. This CDR3 reads CASSSLAGENEQYF. The DNA for the CDR3 is TGCGCCAGCAGCTCACTAGCGGGAGAGAACGAGCAGTACTTC.

CDR3 sequence reads: CSVNQGKLETQYF. In nucleotides, the CDR3 is TGCAGTGTTAACCAGGGGAAACTAGAGACCCAGTACTTC. The chain uses TRBV20-1 and TRBJ2-5; possibly TRBD1 for D (6 bases). The CDR3 is 13 residues long. Germline lookup yields CDR1 DFQATT and CDR2 SNEGSKA (reference sequence). Trimming took 7 bases from V and 4 from J, leaving 16 bases between them.

This clonotype has at least ten counts. This sequence joins TRBV3-1 and TRBJ1-6; a weak D match, TRBD1 (6 bases). The V end was cut by 3 bases, the J end by 12 bases, with 12 bases between. The CDR3 totals 13 residues. The V gene's germline CDR1 is LGHDT and CDR2 YNNKEL (reference sequence). CDR3 loop: CASSQAGEEPLHF. CDR3 coding DNA: TGTGCCAGCAGCCAGGCAGGGGAGGAACCCCTCCACTTT.

The chain recombines TRBV5-1 with TRBJ1-3; 8 positions agree with TRBD1. Trimming removed 1 base from V and 4 bases from J; junction bases left unmatched: 7. Germline-derived CDR1 and CDR2 are SGHRS and YFSETQ. This CDR3 comprises 16 residues. The CDR3 DNA sequence: TGCGCCAGCAGCTTGCTCGCAACAGGGGGGGGAAACACCATATATTTT. Its protein is CASSLLATGGGNTIYF.

Here the CDR3 reads CASSLSQGAFETQYF. In nucleotides, the CDR3 is TGTGCCAGCAGTTTATCCCAGGGGGCCTTTGAGACCCAGTACTTC. This chain links TRBV28 with TRBJ2-5; 8 bases line up with TRBD1. CDR3 length: 15 residues. The V gene end was trimmed by 1 base and the J gene end by 5 bases; junction bases not matched to a gene: 6. In germline, CDR1 is MDHEN, CDR2 SYDVKM.

The chain has TRBV6-2 or TRBV6-3 and TRBJ2-5; D may correspond to TRBD1 or TRBD2 (5 bases each). Trimming removed 10 bases from V and 5 bases from J, with 23 bases in between. Germline lookup yields CDR1 MNHEY and CDR2 SVGEGT. The length of the CDR3 is 15 residues. CDR3 loop: CAIQFGTTQKETQYF. In DNA form, the CDR3 reads TGTGCCATCCAGTTCGGGACCACCCAAAAGGAGACCCAGTACTTC.

In this sample, this clonotype turned up many times. The chain links TRBV20-1 to TRBJ2-4; D call uncertain. V was pared by 4 bases and J by 3 bases, with 7 bases between. CDR3 length: 12 residues. The V gene's germline CDR1 is DFQATT and CDR2 SNEGSKA (reference sequence). The CDR3 loop is CSANWNKNIQYF. The CDR3 region has the DNA TGCAGTGCTAACTGGAACAAAAACATTCAGTACTTC.

This clonotype turned up a few times. The CDR3 DNA reads TGTGCCAGCAGCTCAGGGTGGAGGCGGGGGAGGACTAGCACAGATACGCAGTATTTT. The encoded protein is CASSSGWRRGRTSTDTQYF. This chain uses TRBV12-3 or TRBV12-4 with TRBJ2-3, with TRBD2 matching 7 bases. Losses at the gene ends were 6 bases for V and 0 bases for J; bases not matched to a gene: 18. This CDR3 is 19 amino acids long.

On this clonotype: A read error may be the cause here, since a much bigger clone is one base away. The V and J genes are TRBV5-8 and TRBJ1-5; D unresolved. Germline V gene data show CDR1 as SGHTS and CDR2 as YDEGEE. The CDR3 consists of 14 residues. The CDR3 coding sequence is TGTGCCAGCGGGAGGGTTCGCTCCAATCAGCTCCAGCATTTT. It specifies CASGRVRSNQLQHF.

The V and J genes are TRBV5-5 and TRBJ2-3; 11 bases line up with TRBD2. The germline V gene has CDR1 SGHKS and CDR2 YYEKEE (reference sequence). The CDR3 has 16 residues. V lost 3 bases to trimming and J lost 3 bases; unmatched junction nucleotides: 6. The CDR3 reads CASSSVLAGVTDTQYF. Written as DNA, the CDR3 is TGTGCCAGCAGCTCAGTACTAGCGGGGGTGACAGATACGCAGTATTTT.

The chain links TRBV12-3 or TRBV12-4 to TRBJ1-2, with unresolved D. This CDR3 region has 15 residues. V was shortened by 5 bases and J by 4 bases, with 17 bases between the two germline ends. CDR3 residues: CASSPADRPSYGYTF. CDR3 bases: TGTGCCAGCAGTCCCGCCGACCGGCCTTCCTATGGCTACACCTTC.

This clonotype showed up many times. This sequence joins TRBV6-1 and TRBJ2-1, with TRBD2 as a possible D gene (6 bases). The CDR3 spans 15 residues. The germline gives CDR1 MNHNS, CDR2 SASEGT. Trimming left V 7 bases short and J 5 bases short, with 18 bases between. The CDR3 loop is CASTLLGGNHNEQFF. In DNA, the CDR3 is TGTGCCAGCACCCTCCTGGGGGGTAACCACAATGAGCAGTTCTTC.

There are many counts of this clonotype. V usage is TRBV11-2 and J usage is TRBJ1-1, with TRBD1 matching 7 bases. Germline V gene lookup returns CDR1 SGHAT and CDR2 FQNNGV. V lost 0 bases to trimming and J lost 1 base; unmatched junction nucleotides: 8. This CDR3 contains 17 residues. The chain's CDR3 is CASSLDRQGFGNTEAFF. The CDR3 DNA reads TGTGCCAGCAGCTTAGACCGACAGGGCTTTGGGAACACTGAAGCTTTCTTT.

Concerning this clonotype: Without the conserved terminal phenylalanine or tryptophan, this CDR3 likely stems from a read error. The chain recombines TRBV5-1 with TRBJ1-2, with D tentatively TRBD1 (5 bases). Per the germline V gene, CDR1 is SGHRS and CDR2 is YFSETQ. Trimming stripped 5 bases from V and 0 bases from J, with 20 bases between. This CDR3 has 17 residues. CDR3 sequence reads: CASREKGAFNANYGYTI. In DNA, the CDR3 is TGCGCCAGCAGGGAAAAAGGGGCCTTTAATGCTAACTATGGCTACACCATC.

This chain links TRBV12-3 or TRBV12-4 with TRBJ2-7, with D perhaps being TRBD1 or TRBD2 (7 bases each). Trimming cost V 8 bases and J 5 bases, with 19 bases left between them. This CDR3 has 14 amino acids. CDR3 sequence: CASGQTGRGHEQYF. The CDR3, as DNA: TGTGCCAGCGGACAAACAGGGAGGGGGCACGAGCAGTACTTC.

This clonotype showed up many times. V is TRBV6-5 and J is TRBJ1-1; TRBD1 aligns across 7 bases. The CDR3 runs to 12 residues. Germline trimming cut 4 bases from V and 10 bases from J; bases unmatched to any gene: 6. The germline gives CDR1 MNHEY, CDR2 SVGAGI. The DNA for the CDR3 is TGTGCCAGCAGTTTCAGGGGGAGCCCAGCTTTCTTT. Its translation: CASSFRGSPAFF.

The genes are TRBV7-3 and TRBJ2-1, with 13 bases identical to TRBD2. Trimming at V came to 2 bases and at J to 6 bases, leaving 4 bases not matched to a gene. The germline V gene encodes CDR1 SGHTA and CDR2 FQGTGA. This CDR3 spans 16 amino acids. For the CDR3, the DNA is TGTGCCAGCAGCTTATTACTAGCGGGGGGGCGCAATGAGCAGTTCTTC. It translates to CASSLLLAGGRNEQFF. The complete variable domain, with remaining parts taken from reference TRBV7-3 and TRBJ2-1, reads GAGVSQTPSNKVTEKGKYVELRCDPISGHTALYWYRQSLGQGPEFLIYFQGTGAADDSGLPNDRFFAVRPEGSVSTLKIQRTERGDSAVYLCASSLLLAGGRNEQFFGPGTRLTVL.

This clonotype has at least ten counts. This sequence joins TRBV7-2 and TRBJ1-1; TRBD1 aligns across 10 bases. The length of the CDR3 is 14 residues. Germline loops: CDR1 SGHTA, CDR2 FQGNSA. V was pared by 5 bases and J by 5 bases, with 5 bases of the junction left unmatched. CDR3 region: CASSAGQGGTEAFF. Written as DNA, the CDR3 is TGTGCCAGCAGCGCCGGACAGGGGGGGACTGAAGCTTTCTTT.

This clonotype occurred once. The chain carries TRBV5-4 and TRBJ2-1, with 8 positions matching TRBD1. The CDR3 covers 15 residues. V lost 5 bases and J lost 4; bases outside the gene matches: 8. Germline loops: CDR1 SGHNT, CDR2 YYREEE (reference sequence). The CDR3: CASRTDRALYNEQFF. CDR3 bases: TGTGCCAGCAGAACGGACAGGGCCTTATACAATGAGCAGTTCTTC.

This clonotype occurred many times. The rearrangement joins TRBV5-1 to TRBJ2-5, with TRBD2 identical over 11 bases. The length of the CDR3 is 16 residues. Trimming cost V 3 bases and J 11 bases; bases outside gene matches: 15. The germline CDR1 and CDR2 sequences are SGHRS and YFSETQ. The CDR3 sequence is CASSSDPGLAVGAQYF. DNA of the CDR3: TGCGCCAGCAGCTCCGATCCGGGACTAGCGGTGGGAGCTCAGTACTTC. The full variable domain, its missing parts supplied by reference TRBV5-1 and TRBJ2-5, is KAGVTQTPRYLIKTRGQQVTLSCSPISGHRSVSWYQQTPGQGLQFLFEYFSETQRNKGNFPGRFSGRQFSNSRSEMNVSTLELGDSALYLCASSSDPGLAVGAQYFGPGTRLLVL.

This clonotype was found many times. This chain connects TRBV6-1 to TRBJ1-2, with D tentatively TRBD1 (6 bases). The germline gives CDR1 MNHNS, CDR2 SASEGT. This CDR3 is built from 14 residues. V was trimmed by 6 bases and J by 8 bases, leaving 19 bases between them. The CDR3 DNA follows: TGTGCCAGCAGCTTGGACAGTATCGGTAGGGGCTACACCTTC. Its translation is CASSLDSIGRGYTF.

This chain links TRBV20-1 with TRBJ1-1, with D possibly TRBD1 on 5 matching bases. Germline V gives CDR1 DFQATT, CDR2 SNEGSKA (reference sequence). The CDR3 consists of 14 residues. Trimming took 3 bases from V and 0 from J, leaving 11 bases between them. CDR3 sequence: CSARGGNMNTEAFF. The CDR3 coding sequence is TGCAGTGCTAGGGGGGGGAATATGAACACTGAAGCTTTCTTT.

This clonotype was seen more than once but under ten times. This sequence joins TRBV18 and TRBJ2-3; D might be TRBD2 (6 bases). V gave up 3 bases and J gave up 7 bases, with 8 bases separating them. CDR3 length equals 12 residues. Germline CDR1 reads KGHSH; CDR2 reads LQKENI. As DNA, the CDR3 is TGTGCCAGCTCACCCGGGACTCATACGCAGTATTTT. This sequence encodes CASSPGTHTQYF.